This T cell receptor (beta chain) was obtained from a study of beta chain features in type 1 diabetes (dated by TCRdb to 2017 to 2018). Concerning the study at large: No differences in mean age, gender distribution, total cell number or subset yield were found between patients and healthy donors. A total of about 110 million sorted cells were examined across all samples, and the number of cells per subset was strongly correlated with RNA yield. The study compared TCRB repertoires of sorted circulating CD4+ T cell subsets between recently diagnosed type 1 diabetes patients and matched healthy donors. Regulatory and stem cell-like memory subsets were isolated from only 8 patients and roughly 8 healthy donors, whereas naive and central memory subsets came from all 30 or so donors.

The junction carries 13 bases between V and J, which are trimmed by 0 bases and 10 bases respectively. Inclusive of the bounding cysteine and phenylalanine, the CDR3 is 13 residues long. Solely the CDR3 DNA is kept, with 39 bases framed from the first base. CDR1 and CDR2 were assigned from the germline V gene (reference sequence) as GTSNPN and SVGIG. Each donor gave one peripheral blood draw, roughly 120 mL on average, collected into heparinised tubes. A BD FACSAria II and a panel including CD45RO, CCR7, CD25, CD127, CD95 and CD27 were used to sort naive, central memory, regulatory and stem cell-like memory CD4+ T cells. A purity above 95% was achieved for all sorted populations. PBMCs were separated immediately by Lymphoprep density gradient centrifugation and were stained directly, without being cultured. So that batch effects would be minimized, each experiment stained and sorted samples in pairs, pairing one healthy donor with one patient.

The sample holds a few counts of this clone. Its specific antigen is unknown. No much larger clonotype is one base removed from it; base qualities were not supplied. What the research found in general, with its limitations: Naive, central memory and regulatory TCRB repertoires appeared to be more alike among patients than among healthy donors. Shorter templates might have been favored by PCR, but patient and control samples were amplified and corrected together, so both groups would have been affected equally by any skew. Fewer insertions and more nucleotide deletions at VDJ recombination sites were observed in patients with type 1 diabetes, implying thymic rearrangement abnormalities. A moderate but significant shortening of TCRB CDR3 length was observed in type 1 diabetes patients in all four CD4+ subsets. Sequencing cDNA rather than genomic DNA could over-represent highly expressing activated cells, although activation and CD3 levels did not differ between groups. Because small numbers of individuals were included in the HLA sub-analyses, any influence of HLA type on TCRB rearrangement was left unresolved.

All of the isolated RNA was reverse transcribed with the High Capacity cDNA Reverse Transcription Kit, so expressed TCRB transcripts were sequenced. Naive, central memory and regulatory T cell samples underwent deep immunoSEQ sequencing, averaging roughly 3.5 million total reads per sample. Sorted cells were lysed in RLT buffer and RNA was extracted with DNase-treated RNeasy Micro or Mini kits, depending on cell number. To prevent cross-contamination, every cell subset was processed on its own, while patient and healthy donor samples were processed together. The immunoSEQ multiplex PCR was used to amplify TCRB sequences from cDNA, generating 87-bp fragments that spanned the CDR3 region. Amplicons were sequenced on the Illumina HiSeq platform. As for how the authors treated the data: Synthetic template baselines were used to correct PCR bias computationally, reads within Hamming distance 2 were collapsed, and singletons that could not be merged were discarded. By aligning reads against IMGT, V, D and J genes, CDR3 length, and insertions or deletions at six rearrangement sites were assigned. Within each subset, clonotype counts were normalized to sorted cell number, after which true diversity and Gini coefficients were computed with the tcR R package. The overlap coefficient, calculated on TCRB nucleotide sequences, was used to measure repertoire sharing. Out-of-frame TCRB sequences from naive cells were analyzed as a proxy for the pre-selection repertoire. TCRdb mirrors the immuneACCESS table, restricted to in-frame sequences. Some clones are absent from its copies; in checked studies, under half trace to an unresolved V gene, and the reason for the others is unknown. D and trimming were read from the DNA, whereas the V and J calls and clone size are those reported in that table. A total of 680,000 or so clones appear in this sample, roughly an eighth of them only once. 0.022% of the sample is taken by the ten largest.

The sequencing sample was made of naive CD4+ T cells from blood. The cell subset or site label, read with the paper, signifies: true naive CD4+ T cells. This clonotype originated in a man aged 18-30 years with type 1 diabetes. This chain is built from TRBV30 and TRBJ2-1; a tentative D call is TRBD1 (5 bases match). The nucleotide sequence is TGTGCCTGGAGTGTAAGGGGCCTGGGGGAGCAGTTCTTC. Its translation reads: CAWSVRGLGEQFF.